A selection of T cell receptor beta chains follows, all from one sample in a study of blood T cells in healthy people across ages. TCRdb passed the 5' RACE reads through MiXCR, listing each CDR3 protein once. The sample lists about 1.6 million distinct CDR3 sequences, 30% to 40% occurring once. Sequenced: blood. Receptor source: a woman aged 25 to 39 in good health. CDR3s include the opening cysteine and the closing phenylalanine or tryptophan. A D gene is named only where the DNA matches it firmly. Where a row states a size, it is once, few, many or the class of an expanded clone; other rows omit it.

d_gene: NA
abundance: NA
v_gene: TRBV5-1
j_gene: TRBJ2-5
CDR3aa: CARSLLTTLETQYF
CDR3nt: TGCGCCCGCAGCTTGCTGACTACCCTAGAGACCCAGTACTTC

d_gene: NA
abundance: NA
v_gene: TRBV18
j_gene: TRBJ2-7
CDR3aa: CASSREGIVSYEQYF
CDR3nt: TGTGCCAGCTCACGGGAAGGGATCGTATCCTACGAGCAGTACTTC

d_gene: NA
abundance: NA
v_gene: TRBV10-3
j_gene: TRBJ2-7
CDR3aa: CAISAYREIYEQYF
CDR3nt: TGTGCCATCAGTGCATACAGGGAAATTTACGAGCAGTACTTC

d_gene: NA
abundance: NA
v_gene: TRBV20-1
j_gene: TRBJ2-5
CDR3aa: CSAPKPGAQETQYF
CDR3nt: TGCAGTGCACCCAAACCGGGGGCTCAGGAGACCCAGTACTTC

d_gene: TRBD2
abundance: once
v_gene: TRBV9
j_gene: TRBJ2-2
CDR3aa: CASSEGTSGDTGELFF
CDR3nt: TGTGCCAGCAGCGAGGGGACTAGCGGGGACACCGGGGAGCTGTTTTTT

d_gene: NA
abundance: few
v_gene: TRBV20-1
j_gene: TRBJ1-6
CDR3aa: CSASQSSFYNSPLHF
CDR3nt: TGCAGTGCTAGCCAGAGTTCTTTCTATAATTCACCCCTCCACTTT

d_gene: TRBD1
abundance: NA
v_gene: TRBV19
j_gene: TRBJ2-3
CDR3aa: CASSYPRGLSTDTQYF
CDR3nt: TGTGCCAGTAGCTACCCCAGGGGGCTTAGCACAGATACGCAGTATTTT

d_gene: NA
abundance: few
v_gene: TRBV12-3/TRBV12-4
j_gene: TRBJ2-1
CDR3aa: CASSSGEPTDSYNEQFF
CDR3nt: TGTGCCAGCAGCTCCGGTGAGCCCACTGACTCCTACAATGAGCAGTTCTTC

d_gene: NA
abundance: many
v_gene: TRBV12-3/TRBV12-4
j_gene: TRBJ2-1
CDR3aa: CASTHRERDEQFF
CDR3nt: TGTGCCAGCACCCACAGGGAAAGGGATGAGCAGTTCTTC

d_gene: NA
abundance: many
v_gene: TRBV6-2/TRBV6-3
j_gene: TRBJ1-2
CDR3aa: CASSPFNYGYTF
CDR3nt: TGTGCCAGCAGTCCTTTTAACTATGGCTACACCTTC

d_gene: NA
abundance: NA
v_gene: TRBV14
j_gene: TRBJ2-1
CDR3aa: CASSQVTSGEQFF
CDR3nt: TGTGCCAGCAGCCAAGTTACTTCCGGTGAGCAGTTCTTC

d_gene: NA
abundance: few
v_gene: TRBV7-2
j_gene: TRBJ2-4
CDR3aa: CASTPERYLAKNIQYF
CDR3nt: TGTGCCAGCACTCCAGAACGATATCTAGCCAAAAACATTCAGTACTTC

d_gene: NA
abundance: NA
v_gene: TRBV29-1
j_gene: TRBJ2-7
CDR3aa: CSACGDGERGHEQYF
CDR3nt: TGCAGCGCCTGTGGGGACGGGGAGAGGGGCCACGAGCAGTACTTC

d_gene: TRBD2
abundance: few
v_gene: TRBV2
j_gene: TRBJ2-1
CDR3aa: CASTGQAGGSNEQFF
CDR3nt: TGTGCCAGCACCGGACAAGCGGGAGGATCCAATGAGCAGTTCTTC

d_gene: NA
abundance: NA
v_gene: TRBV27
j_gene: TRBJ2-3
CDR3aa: CASSKTPGRITDTQYF
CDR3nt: TGTGCCAGCAGCAAAACCCCGGGACGGATCACAGATACGCAGTATTTT

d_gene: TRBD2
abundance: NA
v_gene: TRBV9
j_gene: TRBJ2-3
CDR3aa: CASSVGGSGPDTQYF
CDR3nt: TGTGCCAGCAGCGTAGGCGGGAGCGGACCAGATACGCAGTATTTT

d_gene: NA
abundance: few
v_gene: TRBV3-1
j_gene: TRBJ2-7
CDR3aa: CASSQTRPGYEQYF
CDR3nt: TGTGCCAGCAGCCAAACGCGCCCTGGGTACGAGCAGTACTTC

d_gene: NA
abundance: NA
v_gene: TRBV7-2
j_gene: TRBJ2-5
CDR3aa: CASSSGRYGQYF
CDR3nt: TGTGCCAGCAGCTCCGGTCGGTACGGGCAGTACTTC

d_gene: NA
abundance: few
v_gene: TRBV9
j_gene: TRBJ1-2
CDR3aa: CASRGERAGDLYGYTF
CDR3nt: TGTGCCAGCAGGGGTGAACGGGCAGGGGACCTCTATGGCTACACCTTC

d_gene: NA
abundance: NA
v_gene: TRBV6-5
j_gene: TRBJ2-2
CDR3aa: CASSLLLIEEANTGELFF
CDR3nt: TGTGCCAGCAGCCTACTCCTTATTGAGGAAGCGAACACCGGGGAGCTGTTTTTT

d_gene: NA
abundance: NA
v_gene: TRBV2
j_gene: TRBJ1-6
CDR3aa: CASSEEGQSSYNSPLHF
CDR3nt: TGTGCCAGCAGTGAAGAGGGGCAGAGCTCCTATAATTCACCCCTCCACTTT

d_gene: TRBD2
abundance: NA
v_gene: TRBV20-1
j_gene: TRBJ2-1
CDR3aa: CSARLTSGRFGFDEQFF
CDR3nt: TGCAGTGCTAGGTTAACTAGCGGGAGGTTTGGGTTCGATGAGCAGTTCTTC

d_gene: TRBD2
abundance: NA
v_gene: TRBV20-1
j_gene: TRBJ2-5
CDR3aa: CSAYGLAGKQETQYF
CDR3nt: TGCAGTGCATACGGACTAGCGGGGAAACAAGAGACCCAGTACTTC

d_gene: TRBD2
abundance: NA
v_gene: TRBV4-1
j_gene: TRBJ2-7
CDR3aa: CASSQGEREGCEQYF
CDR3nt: TGCGCCAGCAGCCAAGGGGAGCGGGAGGGCTGCGAGCAGTACTTC

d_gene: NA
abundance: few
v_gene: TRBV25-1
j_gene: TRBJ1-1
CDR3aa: CASSELYLGWGREEAFF
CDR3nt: TGTGCCAGCAGTGAATTATATCTGGGGTGGGGGCGAGAGGAAGCTTTCTTT

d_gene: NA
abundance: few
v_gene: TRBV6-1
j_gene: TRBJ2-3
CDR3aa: CASSESGAGRDTQYF
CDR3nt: TGTGCCAGCAGTGAGTCGGGGGCGGGTAGAGATACGCAGTATTTT

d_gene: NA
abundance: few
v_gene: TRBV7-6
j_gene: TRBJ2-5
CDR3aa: CASSSPGIGETQYF
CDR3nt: TGTGCCAGCAGCTCACCGGGCATTGGGGAGACCCAGTACTTC

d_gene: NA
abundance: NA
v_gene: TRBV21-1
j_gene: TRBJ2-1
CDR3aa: CASLRALTKWNEQFF
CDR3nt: TGTGCCAGTCTCAGGGCCCTAACTAAGTGGAATGAGCAGTTCTTC

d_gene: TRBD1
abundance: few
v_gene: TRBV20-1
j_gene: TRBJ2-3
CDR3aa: CSASQHRGTTDTQYF
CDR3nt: TGCAGTGCTAGCCAGCACAGGGGAACCACAGATACGCAGTATTTT

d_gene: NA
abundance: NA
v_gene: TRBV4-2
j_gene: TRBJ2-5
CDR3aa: CASSQVLFETQYF
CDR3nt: TGTGCCAGCAGCCAAGTCCTGTTTGAGACCCAGTACTTC

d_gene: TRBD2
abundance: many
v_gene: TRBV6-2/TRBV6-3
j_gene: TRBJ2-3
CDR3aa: CASSLSGTTDTQYF
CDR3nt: TGTGCCAGCAGCTTGAGCGGGACCACAGATACGCAGTATTTT

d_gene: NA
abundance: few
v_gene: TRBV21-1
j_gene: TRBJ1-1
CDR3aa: CASSSLKNTEAFF
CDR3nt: TGTGCCAGCAGCAGTTTGAAGAACACTGAAGCTTTCTTT

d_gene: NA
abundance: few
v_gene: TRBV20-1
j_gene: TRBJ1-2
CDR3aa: CSATNGQPATYTF
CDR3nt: TGCAGTGCTACAAACGGACAGCCCGCTACCTACACCTTC

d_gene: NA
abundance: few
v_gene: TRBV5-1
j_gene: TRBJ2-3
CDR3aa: CASSSEARGPTDTQYF
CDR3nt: TGCGCCAGCAGCTCCGAGGCCAGGGGCCCCACAGATACGCAGTATTTT

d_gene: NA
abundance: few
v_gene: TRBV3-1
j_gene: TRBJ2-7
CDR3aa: CASSRLGDVAYEQYF
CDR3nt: TGTGCCAGCAGCCGCCTCGGGGACGTAGCCTACGAGCAGTACTTC

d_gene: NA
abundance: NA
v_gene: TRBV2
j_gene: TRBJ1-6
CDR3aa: CASSEAGADSNSPLHF
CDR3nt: TGTGCCAGCAGTGAAGCGGGGGCGGACAGTAATTCACCCCTCCACTTT

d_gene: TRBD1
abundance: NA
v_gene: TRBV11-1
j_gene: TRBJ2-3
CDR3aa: CASSSLGQGRLYF
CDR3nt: TGTGCCAGCAGCTCCTTAGGACAGGGCCGTCTGTATTTT

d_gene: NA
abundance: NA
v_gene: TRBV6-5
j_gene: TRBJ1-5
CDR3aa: CASSSLLRTSMEDQPQHF
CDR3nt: TGTGCCAGCAGTTCGTTACTACGGACGTCGATGGAGGATCAGCCCCAGCATTTT

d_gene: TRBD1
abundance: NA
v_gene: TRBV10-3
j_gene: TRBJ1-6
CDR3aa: CATSRQGGSYNSPLHF
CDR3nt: TGTGCCACCAGTAGACAGGGGGGCTCCTATAATTCACCCCTCCACTTT

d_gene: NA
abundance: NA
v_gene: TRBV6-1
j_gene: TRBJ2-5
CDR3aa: CASSTSVVGQRMKQYF
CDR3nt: TGTGCCAGCAGTACCTCCGTCGTGGGGCAGCGGATGAAACAGTACTTC

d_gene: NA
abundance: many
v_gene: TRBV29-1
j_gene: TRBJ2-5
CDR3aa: CSVEGGQETQYF
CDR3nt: TGCAGCGTTGAGGGAGGCCAAGAGACCCAGTACTTC

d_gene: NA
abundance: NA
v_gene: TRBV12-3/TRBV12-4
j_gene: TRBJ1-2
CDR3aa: CASSETGPRGYGYTF
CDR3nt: TGTGCCAGCAGTGAAACAGGTCCGAGGGGCTATGGCTACACCTTC

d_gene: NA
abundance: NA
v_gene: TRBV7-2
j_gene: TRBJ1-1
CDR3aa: CASSLRPRRNTEAFF
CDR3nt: TGTGCCAGCAGCTTACGCCCGCGAAGGAACACTGAAGCTTTCTTT

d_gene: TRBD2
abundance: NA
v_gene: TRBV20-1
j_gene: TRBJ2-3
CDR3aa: CSAREGGRALTDTQYF
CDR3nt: TGCAGTGCTAGAGAAGGTGGGAGGGCCCTCACAGATACGCAGTATTTT

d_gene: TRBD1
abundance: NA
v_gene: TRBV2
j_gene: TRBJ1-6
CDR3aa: CASSRDRGYNSPLHF
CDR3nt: TGTGCCAGCAGCCGGGACAGGGGCTATAATTCACCCCTCCACTTT

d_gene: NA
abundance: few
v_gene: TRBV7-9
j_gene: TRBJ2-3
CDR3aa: CASSVSISTDTQYF
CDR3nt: TGTGCCAGCAGCGTCTCAATTAGCACAGATACGCAGTATTTT

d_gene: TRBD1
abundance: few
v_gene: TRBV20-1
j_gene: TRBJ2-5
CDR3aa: CSARDQGWKRGLQETQYF
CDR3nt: TGCAGTGCTAGAGACCAGGGGTGGAAAAGGGGGCTCCAAGAGACCCAGTACTTC

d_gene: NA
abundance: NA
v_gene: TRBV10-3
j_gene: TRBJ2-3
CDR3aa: CAISESVGRASDTQYF
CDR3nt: TGTGCCATCAGTGAGTCTGTGGGGCGGGCTTCAGATACGCAGTATTTT

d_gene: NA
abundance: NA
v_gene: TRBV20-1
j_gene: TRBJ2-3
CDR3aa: CSAKGTSASANTQYF
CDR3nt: TGCAGTGCTAAAGGGACTTCGGCCTCTGCAAATACGCAGTATTTT

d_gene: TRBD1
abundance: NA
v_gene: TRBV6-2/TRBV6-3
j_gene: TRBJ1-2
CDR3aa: CASSYSGQLNYGYTF
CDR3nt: TGTGCCAGCAGTTACTCGGGACAGCTTAACTATGGCTACACCTTC

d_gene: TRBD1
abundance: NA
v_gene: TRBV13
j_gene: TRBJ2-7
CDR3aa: CASSLGHDRVTYEQYF
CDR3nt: TGTGCCAGCAGCTTAGGCCATGACAGGGTTACCTACGAGCAGTACTTC

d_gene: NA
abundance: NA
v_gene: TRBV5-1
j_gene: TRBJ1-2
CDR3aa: CASTSGEAGVSYTF
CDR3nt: TGCGCCAGCACGAGTGGGGAGGCTGGGGTGAGCTACACCTTC

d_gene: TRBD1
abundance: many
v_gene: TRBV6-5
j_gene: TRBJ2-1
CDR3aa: CASSSGGVTFF
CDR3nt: TGTGCCAGCAGTTCAGGGGGCGTGACGTTCTTC